The rows below give T cell receptor beta chains drawn from one sample of a study of CD49a tissue-resident CD8 T cells in human skin. The table came from immunoSEQ multiplex PCR; TCRdb's copy has only in-frame clones and leaves some out. The data hold over a thousand clones, with approximately 70% observed a single time. Sequencing was carried out using CLA- CD8+ effector memory T cells sorted from blood. Every receptor here comes from a human donor in good health. CDR3s leave out the opening cysteine and the closing phenylalanine or tryptophan.

v_gene	j_gene	CDR3aa
TRBV28	TRBJ2-3	ASRSTGDGTDTQY
TRBV6-6	TRBJ2-1	ASTNTGGAYNEQF
TRBV6-4	TRBJ2-1	ASSETSGVDEQF
TRBV27	TRBJ1-2	ASSPQGAPYGYT
TRBV6-1	TRBJ2-7	ASSELNAASYEQY
TRBV4-2	TRBJ2-2	ASSPLAGDTGELF
TRBV6-4	TRBJ2-3	ASSERTGGPDTQY
TRBV27	TRBJ1-1	ASSSGGNTEAF
TRBV6-1	TRBJ2-5	ASSEIGGGAGTQY
TRBV6-1	TRBJ1-4	ASSGYQGAGNEKLF
TRBV27	TRBJ2-7	ASSFHAGTAGYEQY
TRBV27	TRBJ2-3	ASSLPGSPIDTQY
TRBV6-4	TRBJ2-2	ASSDSREGTGELF
TRBV15	TRBJ2-7	ATSRKGQDSSYEQY
TRBV10-2	TRBJ1-3	ASIEFSGNTIY
TRBV19	TRBJ2-3	ASGAGQGITDTQY
TRBV30	TRBJ2-1	AWSPGAGLEEQF
TRBV5-6	TRBJ2-7	ASSLSAVSSREQY
TRBV27	TRBJ1-5	ASSLAGHQPQH
TRBV7-3	TRBJ1-1	ASSPTGGTEAF
TRBV6-4	TRBJ2-1	ASSVWLAENNEQF
TRBV19	TRBJ2-3	ASSSPASGRTDTQY
TRBV5-6	TRBJ1-2	ASSLGHFPTQGIGGYT
TRBV6-1	TRBJ1-5	ASSEEEGAGGQPQH
TRBV7-8	TRBJ1-5	ASSSRSPLSNQPQH
TRBV9	TRBJ1-1	ASSPGGGGSNTEAF